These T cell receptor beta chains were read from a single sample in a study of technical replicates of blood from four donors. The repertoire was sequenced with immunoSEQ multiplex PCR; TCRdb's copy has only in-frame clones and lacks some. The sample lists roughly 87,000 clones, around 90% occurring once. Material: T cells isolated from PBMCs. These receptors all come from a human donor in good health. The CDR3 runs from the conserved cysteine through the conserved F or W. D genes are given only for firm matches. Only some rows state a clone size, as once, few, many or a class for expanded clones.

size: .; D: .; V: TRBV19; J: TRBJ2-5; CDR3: CASSSGKKTQYF; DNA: TGTGCCAGTAGTTCCGGTAAGAAGACCCAGTACTTC
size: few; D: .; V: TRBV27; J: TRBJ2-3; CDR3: CASSNILTDTQYF; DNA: TGTGCCAGCAGTAACATCTTAACGGATACGCAGTATTTT
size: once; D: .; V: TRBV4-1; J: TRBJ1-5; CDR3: CASSQVFREGNQPQHF; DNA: TGCGCCAGCAGCCAAGTGTTCAGGGAGGGCAATCAGCCCCAGCATTTT
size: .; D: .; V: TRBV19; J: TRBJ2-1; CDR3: CASSILSDNEQFF; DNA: TGTGCCAGTAGTATCCTATCGGACAATGAGCAGTTCTTC
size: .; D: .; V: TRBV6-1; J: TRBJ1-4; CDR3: CASSEYYRATNEKLFF; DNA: TGTGCCAGCAGTGAATACTACAGGGCAACTAATGAAAAACTGTTTTTT
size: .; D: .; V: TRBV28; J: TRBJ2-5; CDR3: CASSLLGGRWETQYF; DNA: TGTGCCAGCAGTCTCCTCGGGGGGCGTTGGGAGACCCAGTACTTC
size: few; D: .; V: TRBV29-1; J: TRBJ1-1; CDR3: CSVKRTMNTEAFF; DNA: TGCAGCGTGAAGAGAACTATGAACACTGAAGCTTTCTTT
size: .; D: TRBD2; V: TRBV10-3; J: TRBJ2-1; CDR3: CATLRTSGSDEQFF; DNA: TGTGCCACCCTCCGGACTAGCGGGAGTGATGAGCAGTTCTTC
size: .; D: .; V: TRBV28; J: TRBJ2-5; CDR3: CASSFSGNQETQYF; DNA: TGTGCCAGCAGTTTCTCCGGGAACCAAGAGACCCAGTACTTC
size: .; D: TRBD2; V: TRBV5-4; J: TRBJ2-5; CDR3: CASSFPKVASGQETQYF; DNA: TGTGCCAGCAGCTTCCCGAAGGTAGCTAGCGGCCAAGAGACCCAGTACTTC
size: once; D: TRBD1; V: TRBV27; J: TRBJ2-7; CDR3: CASSLGTGLLSSYEQYF; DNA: TGTGCCAGCAGTCTCGGGACAGGGCTGCTATCCTCCTACGAGCAGTACTTC
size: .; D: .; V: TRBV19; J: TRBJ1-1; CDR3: CASSIVGVSEAFF; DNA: TGTGCCAGTAGTATAGTAGGGGTTTCTGAAGCTTTCTTT
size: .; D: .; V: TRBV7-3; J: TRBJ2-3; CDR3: CASSRQGREDTQYF; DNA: TGTGCCAGCAGCCGCCAGGGCAGGGAAGATACGCAGTATTTT
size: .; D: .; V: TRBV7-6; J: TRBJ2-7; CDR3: CASSLAGTASYEQYF; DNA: TGTGCCAGCAGCTTAGCAGGGACTGCTTCCTACGAGCAGTACTTC
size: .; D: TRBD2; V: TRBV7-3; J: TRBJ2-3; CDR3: CASSFGLAGTDTQYF; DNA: TGTGCCAGCAGCTTCGGACTAGCGGGAACAGATACGCAGTATTTT
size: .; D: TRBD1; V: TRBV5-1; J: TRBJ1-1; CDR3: CASSFITGDTEAFF; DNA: TGCGCCAGCAGTTTTATTACAGGGGATACTGAAGCTTTCTTT
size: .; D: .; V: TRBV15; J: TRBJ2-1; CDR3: CATSRGALFYNEQFF; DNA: TGTGCCACCAGCAGAGGAGCTCTTTTCTACAATGAGCAGTTCTTC
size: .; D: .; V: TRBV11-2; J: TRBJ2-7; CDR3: CASSLFKRGQRDEQYF; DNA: TGTGCCAGCAGCCTTTTCAAGAGAGGGCAACGGGACGAGCAGTACTTC
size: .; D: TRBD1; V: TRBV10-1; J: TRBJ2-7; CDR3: CASSDTKGQGNEQYF; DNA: TGCGCCAGCAGTGATACTAAGGGACAGGGAAACGAGCAGTACTTC
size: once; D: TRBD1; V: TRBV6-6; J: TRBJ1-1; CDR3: CALGTGLPEAFF; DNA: TGTGCCTTGGGGACAGGGTTACCTGAAGCTTTCTTT
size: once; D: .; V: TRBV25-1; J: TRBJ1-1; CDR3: CASSEWREGVTEAFF; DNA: TGTGCCAGCAGTGAGTGGAGGGAAGGGGTCACTGAAGCTTTCTTT
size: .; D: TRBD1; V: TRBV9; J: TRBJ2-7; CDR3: CASSDGGTGTYEQYF; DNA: TGTGCCAGCAGCGACGGCGGGACAGGGACCTACGAGCAGTACTTC
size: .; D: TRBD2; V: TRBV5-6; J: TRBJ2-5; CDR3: CASSPLAGVVGETQYF; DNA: TGTGCCAGCAGCCCTCTAGCGGGAGTCGTGGGTGAGACCCAGTACTTC
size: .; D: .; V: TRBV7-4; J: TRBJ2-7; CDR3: CASSPGHLISSYEQYF; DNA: TGTGCCAGCAGTCCGGGACACTTGATAAGCTCCTACGAGCAGTACTTC
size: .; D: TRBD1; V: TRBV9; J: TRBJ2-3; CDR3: CASSATGGFTDTQYF; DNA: TGTGCCAGCAGCGCGACAGGGGGCTTCACAGATACGCAGTATTTT
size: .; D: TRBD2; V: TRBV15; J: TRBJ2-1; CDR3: CATSRDIGTSGYNEQFF; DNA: TGTGCCACCAGCAGAGATATCGGGACTAGCGGTTACAATGAGCAGTTCTTC
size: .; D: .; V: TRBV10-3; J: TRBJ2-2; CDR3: CAISTRGTGELFF; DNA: TGTGCCATCAGTACCAGGGGCACCGGGGAGCTGTTTTTT
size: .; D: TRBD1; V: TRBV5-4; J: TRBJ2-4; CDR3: CASSSQGAFTKNIQYF; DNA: TGTGCCAGCAGCTCACAGGGGGCTTTTACCAAAAACATTCAGTACTTC
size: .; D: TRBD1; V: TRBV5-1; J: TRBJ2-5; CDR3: CASSLWTGQSLWTQYF; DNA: TGCGCCAGCAGCTTGTGGACAGGGCAGTCTCTTTGGACCCAGTACTTC
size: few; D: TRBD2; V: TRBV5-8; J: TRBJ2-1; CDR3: CASSLSSGRAREQFF; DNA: TGTGCCAGCAGCTTAAGTAGCGGGAGGGCCAGGGAGCAGTTCTTC
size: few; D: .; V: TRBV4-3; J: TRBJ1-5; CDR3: CASSQVMANQPQHF; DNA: TGCGCCAGCAGCCAAGTGATGGCCAATCAGCCCCAGCATTTT
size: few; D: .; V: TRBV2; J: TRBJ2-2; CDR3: CASYSTGELFF; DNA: TGTGCCAGCTACAGTACCGGGGAGCTGTTTTTT
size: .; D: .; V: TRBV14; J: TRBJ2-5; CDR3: CASSQLGGETQYF; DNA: TGTGCCAGCAGCCAATTGGGGGGTGAGACCCAGTACTTC
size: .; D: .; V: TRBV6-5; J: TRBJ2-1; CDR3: CASSYPGEQFF; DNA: TGTGCCAGCAGTTACCCGGGAGAGCAGTTCTTC
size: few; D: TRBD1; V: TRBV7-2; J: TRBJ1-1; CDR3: CASSPDRANTEAFF; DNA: TGTGCCAGCAGCCCCGACAGGGCGAACACTGAAGCTTTCTTT
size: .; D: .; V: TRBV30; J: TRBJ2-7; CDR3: CAWERASYEQYF; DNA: TGTGCCTGGGAGCGAGCGTCCTACGAGCAGTACTTC
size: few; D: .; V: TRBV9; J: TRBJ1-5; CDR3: CASSVGHLNQPQHF; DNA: TGTGCCAGCAGCGTCGGACACCTCAATCAGCCCCAGCATTTT
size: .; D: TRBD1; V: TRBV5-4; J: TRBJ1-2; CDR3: CASSFQGANYGYTF; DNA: TGTGCCAGCAGCTTTCAGGGGGCCAACTATGGCTACACCTTC
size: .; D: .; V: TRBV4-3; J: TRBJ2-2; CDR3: CASSHGHITGELFF; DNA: TGCGCCAGCAGCCACGGACACATCACCGGGGAGCTGTTTTTT
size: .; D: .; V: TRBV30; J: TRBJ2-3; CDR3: CAWSVAALSDTQYF; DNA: TGTGCCTGGAGTGTGGCAGCGCTGTCGGATACGCAGTATTTT
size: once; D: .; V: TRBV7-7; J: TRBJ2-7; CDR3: CASSLELFTEQYF; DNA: TGTGCCAGCAGCTTAGAGCTCTTTACGGAGCAGTACTTC
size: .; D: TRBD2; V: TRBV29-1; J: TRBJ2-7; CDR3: CSVETSGHSFEQYF; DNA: TGCAGCGTTGAGACTAGCGGGCACTCCTTCGAGCAGTACTTC
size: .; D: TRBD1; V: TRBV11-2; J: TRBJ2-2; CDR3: CASSLGGPGELFF; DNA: TGTGCCAGCAGTCTAGGGGGCCCCGGGGAGCTGTTTTTT
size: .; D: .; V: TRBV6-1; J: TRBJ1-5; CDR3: CASSEAPEPQHF; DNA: TGTGCCAGCAGTGAAGCGCCGGAGCCCCAGCATTTT
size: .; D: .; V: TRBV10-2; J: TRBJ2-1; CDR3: CAAGSPSDWREQFF; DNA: TGCGCCGCCGGGAGTCCTAGCGACTGGAGAGAGCAGTTCTTC
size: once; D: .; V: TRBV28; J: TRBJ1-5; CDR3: CASSLLAGTQFYQPQHF; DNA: TGTGCCAGCAGTTTACTCGCCGGGACACAATTTTATCAGCCCCAGCATTTT
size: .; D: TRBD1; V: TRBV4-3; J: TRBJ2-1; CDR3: CASSRRTGPNEQFF; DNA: TGCGCCAGCAGCCGAAGGACAGGGCCCAATGAGCAGTTCTTC